The 4 T cell receptor beta chains below all came from one sample that was sequenced in a study of blood T cell repertoires in COVID-19. Profiled with immunoSEQ multiplex PCR; TCRdb holds only in-frame clones, not every one. The data show around 290,000 clones, approximately 86% seen once. Sequencing was carried out using peripheral blood. Receptors were obtained from a woman in her 70s with COVID-19, enrolled during active disease.

This rearrangement joins TRBV11-2 to TRBJ1-1, with 8 bases matching TRBD1. The germline V gene has CDR1 SGHAT and CDR2 FQNNGV. CDR3 length: 15 amino acids. V dropped 3 bases and J dropped 6; count of bases not matched to a gene: 9. CDR3 region: CASSLDRELIPEAFF. The DNA for the CDR3 is TGTGCCAGCAGCTTGGACAGGGAACTGATCCCTGAAGCTTTCTTT.

The V call is TRBV5-4, the J call TRBJ2-5; tentative D call: TRBD2 (5 bases). The CDR3 has 13 amino acids. Trimming left V 4 bases short and J 2 bases short, with 9 bases between. Germline loops: CDR1 SGHNT, CDR2 YYREEE (reference sequence). CDR3 in amino acids: CASSLDFQETQYF. Here the CDR3 DNA reads TGTGCCAGCAGCCTGGACTTTCAAGAGACCCAGTACTTC.

This chain uses TRBV24-1 with TRBJ1-1; 7 positions match TRBD1. V was clipped by 2 bases and J by 0 bases; unmatched bases: 2. The CDR3 runs to 15 residues. Germline V gene sequence: CDR1 KGHDR, CDR2 SFDVKD. The CDR3 spells CATSDSRGLNTEAFF. The CDR3 DNA is TGTGCCACCAGTGATTCTAGGGGGCTGAACACTGAAGCTTTCTTT.

This clone was recorded only once. V is TRBV7-9 and J is TRBJ1-3; tentatively, D is TRBD1 (5 bases). Looked up from germline, CDR1 is SEHNR and CDR2 is FQNEAQ (reference sequence). The CDR3 extends over 17 amino acids. The V end lost 6 bases, the J end lost 3 bases, and 21 bases lay between the germline ends. The DNA of the CDR3 is TGTGCCAGCAGGCCCCCCCCAGGTCAGGGAGGTGGAAACACCATATATTTT. It is translated as CASRPPPGQGGGNTIYF. Full variable domain (rest looked up from reference TRBV7-9 and TRBJ1-3): DTGVSQNPRHKITKRGQNVTFRCDPISEHNRLYWYRQTLGQGPEFLTYFQNEAQLEKSRLLSDRFSAERPKGSFSTLEIQRTEQGDSAMYLCASRPPPGQGGGNTIYFGEGSWLTVV.